The 21 T cell receptor beta chains in this list originate from one sample, sequenced in a study of PD-L1 blockade in urothelial cancer (dated by TCRdb to the late 2010s). Library preparation used the immunoSEQ multiplex PCR assay. TCRdb mirrors the immuneACCESS table, restricted to in-frame sequences. Some clones are absent from its copies; in checked studies, under half trace to an unresolved V gene, and the reason for the others is unknown. The sample records tens of thousands of clones, about 85% of which are singletons. 5% to 7% of the sample is in the top ten clones. Sequenced here: PBMCs, sampled around atezolizumab (anti-PD-L1) treatment. Receptors originate from a woman aged 70 to 79 with urothelial cancer.

This clone has ten or more counts. The chain joins TRBV9 to TRBJ2-5; 14 bases agree with TRBD2. The CDR3 sequence is 16 residues long. Germline V gene lookup returns CDR1 SGDLS and CDR2 YYNGEE. The V gene end was trimmed by 4 bases and the J gene end by 5 bases; junction bases not matched to a gene: 7. The CDR3 DNA reads TGTGCCAGCAGCCCCGGACTAGCGGGAGGTCAGGAGACCCAGTACTTC. It is translated as CASSPGLAGGQETQYF.

The chain carries TRBV5-1 and TRBJ2-1; a possible D gene is TRBD1 (6 bases). V dropped 0 bases and J dropped 8 bases, with 15 bases sitting between them. The CDR3 runs to 15 residues. In germline, CDR1 is SGHRS, CDR2 YFSETQ. CDR3 sequence reads: CASSLEVSGVYEQFF. The CDR3 DNA reads as TGCGCCAGCAGCTTGGAAGTGTCAGGGGTCTATGAGCAGTTCTTC.

The chain carries TRBV5-6 and TRBJ2-3; TRBD1 aligns across 10 bases. Germline trimming cut 8 bases from V and 3 bases from J; bases unmatched to any gene: 3. Germline CDR1 SGHDT, CDR2 YYEEEE. The CDR3 contains 13 residues. CDR3 protein: CASGTGATDTQYF. In nucleotides, the CDR3 is TGTGCCAGTGGGACAGGGGCTACAGATACGCAGTATTTT.

This clone occurred a few times. The chain links TRBV28 to TRBJ1-5; a weak D match, TRBD1 (5 bases). The V gene's germline CDR1 is MDHEN and CDR2 SYDVKM. V was shortened by 3 bases and J by 0 bases, with 6 bases between the two germline ends. CDR3 length: 14 amino acids. This CDR3 reads CASSFRASNQPQHF. The DNA for the CDR3 is TGTGCCAGCAGTTTCAGGGCTAGCAATCAGCCCCAGCATTTT.

This clone appeared a few times. This chain joins TRBV19 and TRBJ1-5; 8 nucleotides align to TRBD1. J gave up 6 bases and V 5 bases, and 3 bases lay outside the gene matches. CDR1 is LNHDA, CDR2 SQIVND, per germline (reference sequence). The CDR3 covers 13 residues. This CDR3 is CASSGQGGQPQHF. In DNA form, the CDR3 reads TGTGCCAGTAGTGGACAGGGAGGTCAGCCCCAGCATTTT.

The J gene is TRBJ1-1, the V gene TRBV2; D ambiguous. V was cut by 2 bases and J by 2 bases, with 9 bases left in between. CDR1 and CDR2 from the germline V gene are SNHLY and FYNNEI. CDR3 length equals 14 residues. CDR3 residues: CASSEPSLNTEAFF. Here the CDR3 DNA reads TGTGCCAGCAGTGAACCCTCGTTAAACACTGAAGCTTTCTTT. Full variable domain (outside the CDR3, taken from reference TRBV2 and TRBJ1-1): EPEVTQTPSHQVTQMGQEVILRCVPISNHLYFYWYRQILGQKVEFLVSFYNNEISEKSEIFDDQFSVERPDGSNFTLKIRSTKLEDSAMYFCASSEPSLNTEAFFGQGTRLTVV.

This chain links TRBV5-1 with TRBJ1-2; the D gene is possibly TRBD1 (6 bases). The germline gives CDR1 SGHRS, CDR2 YFSETQ. V was clipped by 3 bases and J by 8 bases, with 17 bases between them. The CDR3 has 14 residues. CDR3 DNA: TGCGCCAGCAGCTCTAGTGCGGGGGCTGAGGGCTACACCTTC. It is translated as CASSSSAGAEGYTF.

This chain links TRBV15 with TRBJ1-5; D is perhaps TRBD1 (6 bases). Per the germline V gene, CDR1 is LNHNV and CDR2 is YYDKDF (reference sequence). The CDR3 consists of 15 residues. V was cut by 3 bases and J by 0 bases, with 9 bases left in between. This CDR3 reads CATSRRQASNQPQHF. As DNA, the CDR3 is TGTGCCACCAGCAGGAGACAGGCTAGCAATCAGCCCCAGCATTTT.

V and J are TRBV5-5 and TRBJ2-7; possible D gene TRBD2, 6 bases. This CDR3 comprises 15 residues. The V gene lost 6 bases and the J gene lost 0 bases, with 16 bases spanning the gap. Germline V gives CDR1 SGHKS, CDR2 YYEKEE (reference sequence). In DNA form, the CDR3 reads TGTGCCAGCAACGGAGGGCGGTCAGACTCCTACGAGCAGTACTTC. It yields the protein CASNGGRSDSYEQYF.

CDR3 in amino acids: CASSPNVEAKAFF. CDR3 in DNA: TGTGCCAGCAGTCCGAATGTGGAGGCTAAGGCTTTCTTT. The chain uses TRBV25-1 and TRBJ1-1; D gene uncertain. Per germline, CDR1 MGHDK and CDR2 SYGVNS. The ends were cut back, 5 bases at V and 11 bases at J, with 18 bases in the middle. There are 13 residues in the CDR3.

J is TRBJ2-7 and V is TRBV7-8; TRBD2 matches at 7 bases. The CDR3 has 16 residues. V shed 4 bases, J shed 4 bases, and the junction held 13 bases outside the gene matches. Germline V lookup: CDR1 SGHVS, CDR2 FQNEAQ. This CDR3 reads CASSSPGRAGGYEQYF. The CDR3 DNA follows: TGTGCCAGCAGCTCCCCTGGGAGGGCCGGGGGTTACGAGCAGTACTTC.

The CDR3 reads CASGLAGAYNEQFF. DNA for the CDR3: TGTGCCAGCGGACTAGCGGGGGCCTACAATGAGCAGTTCTTC. The V gene is TRBV2, the J gene TRBJ2-1, with 13 positions matching TRBD2. The CDR3 covers 14 residues. Germline lookup yields CDR1 SNHLY and CDR2 FYNNEI. After removal of 8 bases from V and 2 bases from J, the junction contained 0 bases not matched to a gene.

The rearrangement uses TRBV27 and TRBJ2-7, with 8 bases that match TRBD1. The CDR3 contains 14 residues. Germline V lookup: CDR1 MNHEY, CDR2 SMNVEV (reference sequence). Trimming removed 6 bases from V and 3 bases from J; junction bases left unmatched: 7. The CDR3 spells CASRGTGANYEQYF. In DNA, the CDR3 is TGTGCCAGCAGGGGGACAGGAGCCAACTACGAGCAGTACTTC.

The V call is TRBV5-1, the J call TRBJ2-2; the match to TRBD2 covers 7 bases. Germline V CDR1 and CDR2: SGHRS, YFSETQ. The ends lost 1 base at V and 3 bases at J; junction bases unmatched: 6. This CDR3 has 16 residues. In DNA, the CDR3 is TGCGCCAGCAGCTTGTCCGGGCTAGCGGACACCGGGGAGCTGTTTTTT. Translated, it gives CASSLSGLADTGELFF.

The chain uses TRBV5-1 and TRBJ2-7; perhaps TRBD2 as D (6 bases). The germline V gene has CDR1 SGHRS and CDR2 YFSETQ. The CDR3 is made up of 14 amino acids. Trimming cost V 4 bases and J 4 bases, with 15 bases left between them. CDR3 sequence reads: CASSGGTPAYEQYF. The CDR3 DNA is TGCGCCAGCAGCGGCGGGACGCCGGCTTACGAGCAGTACTTC.

The chain recombines TRBV5-1 with TRBJ2-3; the match to TRBD2 covers 10 bases. Germline CDR1 is SGHRS and CDR2 is YFSETQ. The CDR3 has 16 residues. With V trimmed by 1 base and J by 5 bases, 7 bases remained unmatched. The CDR3 DNA reads TGCGCCAGCAGCTTGAGCGCTAGCGGGGGCATAGATACGCAGTATTTT. Encoded protein: CASSLSASGGIDTQYF.

This sequence joins TRBV15 and TRBJ1-1; TRBD1 is a possible D gene (6 bases). Germline CDR1 LNHNV, CDR2 YYDKDF (reference sequence). Trimming left V 3 bases short and J 0 bases short, with 11 bases between. This CDR3 is built from 15 residues. The DNA of the CDR3 is TGTGCCACCAGCAGCCCGACAGGAATGAACACTGAAGCTTTCTTT. As protein: CATSSPTGMNTEAFF.

In its sample, this clone was seen once. The chain links TRBV5-1 to TRBJ2-1; D not resolved. Germline V gene lookup returns CDR1 SGHRS and CDR2 YFSETQ. The CDR3 sequence is 14 residues long. Trimming stripped 0 bases from V and 0 bases from J, with 4 bases between. The CDR3 nucleotides read TGCGCCAGCAGCTTGGAGCTCTCCTACAATGAGCAGTTCTTC. Residues: CASSLELSYNEQFF.

V gene TRBV2 combines with J gene TRBJ1-5; D is ambiguous. V was clipped by 7 bases and J by 3 bases, with 10 bases between them. This CDR3 comprises 13 residues. Germline V gives CDR1 SNHLY, CDR2 FYNNEI. CDR3 bases: TGTGCCAGCACCCCGGAGGCCAATCAGCCCCAGCATTTT. This gives the protein CASTPEANQPQHF.

The V call is TRBV10-1, the J call TRBJ2-1; no reliable D call. V was pared by 2 bases and J by 0 bases, with 11 bases between. CDR1 is WNHNN, CDR2 SYGVQD, per germline (reference sequence). This CDR3 contains 16 residues. The CDR3 bases are TGCGCCAGCAGTGAGACCGACTCGAGCTCCTACAATGAGCAGTTCTTC. This translates into CASSETDSSSYNEQFF.

The rearrangement links TRBV9 to TRBJ2-1, with TRBD2 matching over 13 bases. CDR3 size: 16 residues. CDR1 and CDR2 from the germline V gene are SGDLS and YYNGEE. Trimming took 3 bases from V and 7 from J; bases not matched to a gene: 7. For the CDR3, the DNA is TGTGCCAGCAGCGGCCCGGGACTAGCGGGGTTAAATGAGCAGTTCTTC. This codes for CASSGPGLAGLNEQFF.